The 2 T cell receptor beta chains listed next were all sequenced from one sample in a study of identical twins. TCRdb reanalysed the 5' RACE reads using MiXCR and keeps one entry per CDR3 protein. The sample contains about 100,000 distinct CDR3 sequences, just under 6% of which appear only once. Sequencing was performed on memory T cells sorted from blood. The source is a woman in her forties or fifties in good health.

This clonotype was observed at least ten times. This chain joins TRBV2 and TRBJ2-1; 9 nucleotides agree with TRBD2. V lost 7 bases to trimming and J lost 4 bases; unmatched junction nucleotides: 8. The CDR3 spans 15 residues. CDR1 and CDR2 from the germline V gene are SNHLY and FYNNEI. The CDR3 spells CASTPVSGRYNEQFF. As DNA, the CDR3 is TGTGCCAGCACCCCGGTAAGCGGGAGGTACAATGAGCAGTTCTTC.

In this sample, this clonotype turned up many times. The V call is TRBV7-9, the J call TRBJ2-2; D is ambiguous. V shed 3 bases and J shed 0 bases, with 5 bases lying between them. The CDR3 is 14 amino acids. Germline V lookup: CDR1 SEHNR, CDR2 FQNEAQ (reference sequence). The CDR3 DNA reads TGTGCCAGCAGCTTTTCAACGAACACCGGGGAGCTGTTTTTT. This encodes CASSFSTNTGELFF.